One and the same sample provided the 28 T cell receptor beta chains below, sequenced in a study of T cell repertoires in cytomegalovirus infection. TCRdb itself ran the reads through MiXCR, one entry per CDR3 protein. The sample has about 680,000 distinct CDR3 sequences; roughly 24% are singletons. The specimen sequenced was CD8+ T cells from PBMCs. These receptors were obtained from a human donor in good health (CMV status not recorded). Some clones in this sample may be carry-over from other donors' samples.

There are a few counts of this clonotype. The CDR3, as DNA: TGTGCCAGCAGCTCCCGCGGACAGGGTCCAGATACGCAGTATTTT. Residues: CASSSRGQGPDTQYF. J is TRBJ2-3 and V is TRBV6-1; 8 nucleotides align to TRBD1. Per germline, CDR1 MNHNS and CDR2 SASEGT. The CDR3 consists of 15 residues. The V gene end was trimmed by 6 bases and the J gene end by 4 bases; junction bases not matched to a gene: 9.

This clonotype was found a few times. The rearrangement uses TRBV29-1 and TRBJ2-3; 8 positions agree with TRBD2. Losses at the gene ends were 1 base for V and 6 bases for J; bases not matched to a gene: 12. The CDR3 loop spans 16 amino acids. Germline CDR1 is SQVTM and CDR2 is ANQGSEA. The CDR3 sequence: CSVEAPGRGVGDTQYF. The CDR3 bases are TGCAGCGTTGAAGCCCCCGGGCGGGGGGTTGGGGATACGCAGTATTTT.

This clonotype has more than one count but fewer than ten. A read error may explain this, as a much larger clone is one base away. The CDR3 nucleotides are TGTGCCAGCAGATTGATAGCAGGGGGAGACGGTCAGCCCCAGCATTTT. Translation: CASRLIAGGDGQPQHF. The chain employs TRBV7-6 and TRBJ1-5; 7 bases map to TRBD1. CDR1 and CDR2 from the germline V gene are SGHVS and FNYEAQ. J was trimmed by 6 bases and V by 6 bases; bases with no gene match: 14. The CDR3 is 16 amino acids.

This clonotype was recorded a few times. The V and J genes are TRBV6-6 and TRBJ1-6; D unresolved. Germline V lookup: CDR1 MNHNY, CDR2 SVGAGI (reference sequence). The length of the CDR3 is 17 residues. V shed 1 base and J shed 7 bases, with 17 bases lying between them. The CDR3 loop reads CASSYLPGPLENSPLHF. CDR3 DNA sequence: TGTGCCAGCAGTTACTTACCTGGACCCTTAGAGAATTCACCCCTCCACTTT.

The CDR3 loop is CATTPHLRNEQFF. The CDR3 DNA reads as TGTGCCACCACCCCTCATTTAAGGAATGAGCAGTTCTTC. The chain joins TRBV15 to TRBJ2-1; D gene ambiguous. CDR3 length: 13 residues. Germline V gives CDR1 LNHNV, CDR2 YYDKDF (reference sequence). The ends were cut back, 7 bases at V and 7 bases at J, with 14 bases in the middle.

This clonotype was observed a handful of times. The CDR3 reads CASSPGPEIEQYV. DNA for the CDR3: TGTGCCAGCAGTCCGGGGCCTGAGATCGAGCAGTACGTC. The chain recombines TRBV7-2 with TRBJ2-7; D is tentatively TRBD1 or TRBD2 (5 bases each). The CDR3 has 13 amino acids. Germline V gene data show CDR1 as SGHTA and CDR2 as FQGNSA. Trimming took 6 bases from V and 6 from J, leaving 15 bases between them.

The chain recombines TRBV7-9 with TRBJ1-2, with TRBD1 identical over 9 bases. This CDR3 spans 15 amino acids. CDR1 is SEHNR and CDR2 is FQNEAQ in the germline V gene (reference sequence). The V and J ends lost 4 bases and 3 bases, in that order; junction bases with no gene match: 6. For the CDR3, the DNA is TGTGCCAGCAGCTCCCCCCGGGACAGGGACTATGGCTACACCTTC. It specifies CASSSPRDRDYGYTF. The variable domain in full, with the rest retrieved from reference TRBV7-9 and TRBJ1-2, is DTGVSQNPRHKITKRGQNVTFRCDPISEHNRLYWYRQTLGQGPEFLTYFQNEAQLEKSRLLSDRFSAERPKGSFSTLEIQRTEQGDSAMYLCASSSPRDRDYGYTFGSGTRLTVV.

This clonotype occurred once. The V gene is TRBV6-5, the J gene TRBJ2-3, with a possible D match to TRBD2 (7 bases). V lost 2 bases and J 4 bases, leaving 19 bases between the germline ends. Germline CDR1 and CDR2: MNHEY and SVGAGI. This CDR3 has 17 amino acids. The DNA of the CDR3 is TGTGCCAGCAGTTACCGGGGGGCACTGGGAGGCGCAGATACGCAGTATTTT. Translation: CASSYRGALGGADTQYF.

This clonotype was detected ten times or more. The chain recombines TRBV4-2 with TRBJ2-7; 10 positions agree with TRBD2. V was clipped by 0 bases and J by 4 bases; unmatched bases: 3. CDR1 and CDR2 (germline): LGHNA, YNFKEQ. This CDR3 has 15 residues. In DNA form, the CDR3 reads TGTGCCAGCAGCCAAGAAGGACTAGCGGTTTACGAGCAGTACTTC. This gives the protein CASSQEGLAVYEQYF.

This clonotype was counted ten times or more. The J gene is TRBJ2-7, the V gene TRBV7-2; D remains ambiguous. Trimming removed 3 bases at V and 5 bases at J, with 14 bases between. CDR1 and CDR2 (germline): SGHTA, FQGNSA. The CDR3 contains 14 residues. Here the CDR3 reads CASSFVSAFDEQYV. CDR3 bases: TGTGCCAGCAGCTTCGTGAGCGCGTTCGACGAGCAGTACGTC.

There are a few counts of this clonotype. This chain uses TRBV6-5 with TRBJ2-1, with 7 bases lining up with TRBD1. Per the germline V gene, CDR1 is MNHEY and CDR2 is SVGAGI. The ends lost 0 bases at V and 3 bases at J; junction bases unmatched: 14. This CDR3 spans 19 amino acids. The CDR3 nucleotides are TGTGCCAGCAGTTACTCGAAATCGGAAATGGGACAGAACTACAATGAGCAGTTCTTC. Protein sequence: CASSYSKSEMGQNYNEQFF.

This clonotype was found a few times. The gene calls are TRBV24-1 and TRBJ2-3; no reliable D call. CDR3 length equals 16 residues. V gave up 0 bases and J gave up 1 base, with 10 bases separating them. Germline V gene sequence: CDR1 KGHDR, CDR2 SFDVKD. The CDR3 loop reads CATSDLTVMGTDTQYF. Written as DNA, the CDR3 is TGTGCCACCAGTGATTTGACGGTTATGGGCACAGATACGCAGTATTTT.

This rearrangement joins TRBV6-5 to TRBJ2-2; 13 bases are a match to TRBD2. V lost 6 bases to trimming and J lost 6 bases; unmatched junction nucleotides: 7. In germline, CDR1 is MNHEY, CDR2 SVGAGI. This CDR3 comprises 16 residues. CDR3 loop: CASSLTSGGASGELFF. The CDR3 bases are TGTGCCAGCAGCCTAACTAGCGGGGGGGCCTCCGGGGAGCTGTTTTTT.

This chain connects TRBV25-1 to TRBJ1-2; D call uncertain. This CDR3 comprises 16 residues. The germline CDR1 and CDR2 sequences are MGHDK and SYGVNS. V dropped 2 bases and J dropped 2 bases, with 15 bases sitting between them. The CDR3 nucleotides are TGTGCCAGCAGTGAAGCGGGTCGGGGAACCAACTATGGCTACACCTTC. Amino acids: CASSEAGRGTNYGYTF.

This chain connects TRBV12-3 or TRBV12-4 to TRBJ2-1; tentative D call: TRBD2 (6 bases). The ends were cut back, 5 bases at V and 3 bases at J, with 17 bases in the middle. The CDR3 contains 16 residues. The CDR3 region is CASSPLTSPLYNEQFF. Written as DNA, the CDR3 is TGTGCCAGCAGTCCACTTACTAGCCCTCTCTACAATGAGCAGTTCTTC.

Regarding this clonotype: Germline and junction disagree at one end, which may indicate a read error. This chain links TRBV20-1 with TRBJ2-3; 8 bases are a match to TRBD1. Germline-derived CDR1 and CDR2 are DFQATT and SNEGSKA (reference sequence). The CDR3 is 18 residues long. DNA of the CDR3: TGCAGTGTCCCGGGTGGGAGGACAGGGAACCCTCGCACAAATACGCAGTATTTT. Protein product: CSVPGGRTGNPRTNTQYF.

The table lists this clonotype with many counts. J is TRBJ1-1 and V is TRBV19, with no clear D. Trimming cost V 2 bases and J 1 base, with 8 bases left between them. CDR1 and CDR2 from the germline V gene are LNHDA and SQIVND (reference sequence). The CDR3 spans 14 residues. The CDR3 reads CASSISGANTEAFF. DNA of the CDR3: TGTGCCAGTAGTATATCGGGAGCGAACACTGAAGCTTTCTTT.

This clonotype was detected only a few times. The V gene is TRBV15, the J gene TRBJ2-7; D tentatively reads TRBD1 or TRBD2 (5 bases each). The length of the CDR3 is 14 residues. The V gene's germline CDR1 is LNHNV and CDR2 YYDKDF (reference sequence). V shed 9 bases and J shed 4 bases, with 19 bases lying between them. The CDR3 DNA follows: TGTGCCACGCGAACTTCGGGACGACATTACGAGCAGTACTTC. This codes for CATRTSGRHYEQYF.

Comment on this clonotype: A junction boundary mismatches the germline segment, possibly from a read error. The V gene is TRBV6-2 or TRBV6-3, the J gene TRBJ1-4; 8 positions match TRBD1. Germline loops: CDR1 MNHEY, CDR2 SVGEGT. The CDR3 is 17 amino acids. In nucleotides, the CDR3 is TGTGCCAGCAGCTACTCAACGACAGGGGTTGATAATGAAAAACTGTTTTTT. Translated: CASSYSTTGVDNEKLFF.

The CDR3 spells CVSRPGTGDEAFF. CDR3 bases: TGTGTCAGTCGCCCCGGGACAGGCGATGAAGCTTTCTTT. The V call is TRBV10-3, the J call TRBJ1-1; the match to TRBD1 covers 8 bases. The V gene's germline CDR1 is ENHRY and CDR2 SYGVKD. The CDR3 is 13 residues long.

Comments on this clonotype: With a much larger clone just one base away, this may be a read error. V is TRBV28 and J is TRBJ1-1, with a weak D call TRBD1 (5 bases). The V gene's germline CDR1 is MDHEN and CDR2 SYDVKM. Trimming cost V 10 bases and J 6 bases, with 15 bases left between them. This CDR3 region has 12 residues. Written as DNA, the CDR3 is TGTGCCAACAGACCCGGGACTTCTGAAGCTTTCTTT. Amino acids: CANRPGTSEAFF. The full variable domain, completed using reference TRBV28 and TRBJ1-1, is DVKVTQSSRYLVKRTGEKVFLECVQDMDHENMFWYRQDPGLGLRLIYFSYDVKMKEKGDIPEGYSVSREKKERFSLILESASTNQTSMYLCANRPGTSEAFFGQGTRLTVV.

This clonotype was counted a few times. This rearrangement joins TRBV28 to TRBJ2-1; 10 nucleotides match TRBD1. V shed 1 base and J 7 bases; nucleotides not matched to a gene: 7. The CDR3 has 16 residues. Germline V gene data show CDR1 as MDHEN and CDR2 as SYDVKM. For the CDR3, the DNA is TGTGCCAGCAGTTTATTCGGACAGGGGGATGAGAATGAGCAGTTCTTC. Translation gives CASSLFGQGDENEQFF.

The chain is built from TRBV28 and TRBJ2-2, with 13 nucleotides matching TRBD2. Germline V lookup: CDR1 MDHEN, CDR2 SYDVKM. This CDR3 contains 17 residues. The V and J ends lost 6 bases and 4 bases, in that order; junction bases with no gene match: 8. CDR3 sequence reads: CASRSTSGGAITGELFF. CDR3 in DNA: TGTGCCAGCAGATCCACTAGCGGGGGGGCCATCACCGGGGAGCTGTTTTTT.

The chain recombines TRBV3-1 with TRBJ2-5; no definite D call. The CDR3 has 14 residues. In germline, CDR1 is LGHDT, CDR2 YNNKEL (reference sequence). The ends were cut back, 0 bases at V and 3 bases at J, with 8 bases in the middle. CDR3: CASSQDIIEETQYF. CDR3 DNA: TGTGCCAGCAGCCAAGACATCATAGAAGAGACCCAGTACTTC.

This clonotype was seen at least ten times. The chain recombines TRBV19 with TRBJ1-1; D is perhaps TRBD1 (5 bases). The CDR3 has 13 amino acids. CDR1 is LNHDA and CDR2 is SQIVND in the germline V gene (reference sequence). Trimming removed 2 bases from V and 6 bases from J, with 10 bases in between. CDR3 nucleotides: TGTGCCAGTAGTATAACCGAGACAGCTGAAGCTTTCTTT. It translates to CASSITETAEAFF. The full variable domain, rest sourced from reference TRBV19 and TRBJ1-1, is DGGITQSPKYLFRKEGQNVTLSCEQNLNHDAMYWYRQDPGQGLRLIYYSQIVNDFQKGDIAEGYSVSREKKESFPLTVTSAQKNPTAFYLCASSITETAEAFFGQGTRLTVV.

V and J are TRBV12-3 or TRBV12-4 and TRBJ2-5; 8 nucleotides agree with TRBD2. With 6 bases clipped from V and 5 bases from J, the junction kept 11 bases outside the gene matches. The CDR3 is 15 amino acids. As DNA, the CDR3 is TGTGCCAGCAGCCCATGGGGACTAGAGGCGGAGACCCAGTACTTC. Translated: CASSPWGLEAETQYF.

The sample holds one count of this clonotype. The CDR3 region is CASSEDSKNEKLFF. In DNA, the CDR3 is TGTGCCAGCAGTGAGGACAGCAAGAATGAAAAACTGTTTTTT. The chain recombines TRBV27 with TRBJ1-4, with TRBD1 as a possible D gene (6 bases). The CDR3 covers 14 residues. Germline loops: CDR1 MNHEY, CDR2 SMNVEV (reference sequence). The V and J ends lost 5 bases and 5 bases respectively, with 12 bases between them.

The rearrangement links TRBV6-6 to TRBJ2-5; D is possibly TRBD1 (6 bases). Germline-derived CDR1 and CDR2 are MNHNY and SVGAGI (reference sequence). This CDR3 has 14 residues. Deletions cut 2 bases from V and 5 bases from J, with 12 bases between. The CDR3 sequence is CASSYITGHETQYF. The CDR3, as DNA: TGTGCCAGCAGTTACATTACAGGGCACGAGACCCAGTACTTC.